The text below deals with one T cell receptor (beta chain). Germline V gene lookup returns CDR1 MDHEN and CDR2 SYDVKM. This CDR3 has 12 amino acids. V was pared by 6 bases and J by 4 bases, with 10 bases between. In the original analysis: Amplified reference gene primers provided the basis for estimating nucleated cell counts. Assay used: immunoSEQ multiplex PCR; TCRdb lists only in-frame clones, some missing. From that table come the V and J calls and clone size; the DNA was used to work out D and trimming. The sample lists about 380,000 clones, roughly 80% occurring once. The data derive from a study of blood T cell repertoires in COVID-19. Study-level background: The United States, Italy and Spain provided the acute and convalescent COVID-19 samples. T cells, B-cell-depleted T cells, or PBMCs provided the cDNA or gDNA that served as material.

Sequencing was carried out using peripheral blood. The sequence was obtained from a human donor with acute or convalescent COVID-19. The donor label of this sample is uncertain. The chain employs TRBV28 and TRBJ2-7; D gene uncertain. The CDR3 region has the DNA TGTGCCAGCAGCAAGCAAAGTTACGAGCAGTACTTC. Translated, it gives CASSKQSYEQYF.